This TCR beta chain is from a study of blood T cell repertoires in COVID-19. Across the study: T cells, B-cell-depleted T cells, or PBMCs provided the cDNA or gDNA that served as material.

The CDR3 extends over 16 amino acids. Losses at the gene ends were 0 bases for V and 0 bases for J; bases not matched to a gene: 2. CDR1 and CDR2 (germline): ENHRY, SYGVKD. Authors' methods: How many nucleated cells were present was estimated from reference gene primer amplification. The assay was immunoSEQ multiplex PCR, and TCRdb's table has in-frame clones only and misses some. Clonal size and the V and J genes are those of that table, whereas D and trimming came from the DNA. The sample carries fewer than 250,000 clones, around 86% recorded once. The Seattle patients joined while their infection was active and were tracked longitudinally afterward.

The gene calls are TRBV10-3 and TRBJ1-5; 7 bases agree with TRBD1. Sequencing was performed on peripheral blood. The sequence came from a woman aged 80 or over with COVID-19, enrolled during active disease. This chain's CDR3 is CAISESTGDSNQPQHF. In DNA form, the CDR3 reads TGTGCCATCAGTGAGTCTACAGGGGATAGCAATCAGCCCCAGCATTTT.